This T cell receptor beta chain was identified during a study of identical twins. Germline CDR1 reads DFQATT; CDR2 reads SNEGSKA (reference sequence). Trimming removed 2 bases at V and 11 bases at J, with 7 bases between. This CDR3 spans 10 amino acids. This clonotype occurred many times. MiXCR was run by TCRdb on the 5' RACE reads, yielding one entry per CDR3 protein. The sample carries roughly 710,000 distinct CDR3 sequences, 6.1% recorded once. The chain combines TRBV20-1 with TRBJ2-1, with D perhaps matching TRBD1 or TRBD2 (5 bases each). The source material was naive T cells sorted from blood. The clonotype comes from a man aged 18 to 29 in good health. CDR3 coding DNA: TGCAGTGCTAGATGGGGACAGCAGTTCTTC. It translates to CSARWGQQFF.